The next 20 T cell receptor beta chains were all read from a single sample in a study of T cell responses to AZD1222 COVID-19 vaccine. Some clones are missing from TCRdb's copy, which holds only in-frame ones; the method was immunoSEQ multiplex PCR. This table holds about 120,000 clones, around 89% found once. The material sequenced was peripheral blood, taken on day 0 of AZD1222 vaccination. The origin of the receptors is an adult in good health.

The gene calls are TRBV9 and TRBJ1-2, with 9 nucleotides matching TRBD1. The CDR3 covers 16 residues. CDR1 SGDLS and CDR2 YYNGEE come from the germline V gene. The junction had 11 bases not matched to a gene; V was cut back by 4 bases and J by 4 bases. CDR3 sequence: CASSPVLRDRVYGYTF. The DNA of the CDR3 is TGTGCCAGCAGCCCGGTTTTACGGGACAGGGTCTATGGCTACACCTTC.

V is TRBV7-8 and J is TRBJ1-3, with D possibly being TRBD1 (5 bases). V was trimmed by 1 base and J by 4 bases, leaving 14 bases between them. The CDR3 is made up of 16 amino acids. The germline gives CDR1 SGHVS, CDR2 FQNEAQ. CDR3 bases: TGTGCCAGCAGCTTAGGGTGGGAAGGGACGGGAAACACCATATATTTT. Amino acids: CASSLGWEGTGNTIYF.

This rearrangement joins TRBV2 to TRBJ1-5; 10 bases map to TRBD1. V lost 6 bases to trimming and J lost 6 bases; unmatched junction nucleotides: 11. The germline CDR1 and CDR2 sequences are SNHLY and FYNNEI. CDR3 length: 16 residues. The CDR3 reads CASSSTPDRGGQPQHF. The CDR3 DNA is TGTGCCAGCAGCTCGACCCCGGACAGGGGGGGTCAGCCCCAGCATTTT.

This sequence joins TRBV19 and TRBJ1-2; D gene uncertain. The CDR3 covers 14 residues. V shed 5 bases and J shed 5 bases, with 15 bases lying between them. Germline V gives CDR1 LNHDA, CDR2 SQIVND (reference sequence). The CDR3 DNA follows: TGTGCCAGTAGTCCGGGGATGTCCTTATATGGCTACACCTTC. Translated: CASSPGMSLYGYTF.

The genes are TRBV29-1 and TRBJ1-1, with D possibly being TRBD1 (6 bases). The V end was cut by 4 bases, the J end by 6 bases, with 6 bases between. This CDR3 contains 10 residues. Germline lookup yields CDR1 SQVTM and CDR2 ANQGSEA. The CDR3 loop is CSVGQAEAFF. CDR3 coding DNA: TGCAGCGTTGGACAGGCTGAAGCTTTCTTT. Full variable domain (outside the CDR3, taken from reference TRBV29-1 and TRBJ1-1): SAVISQKPSRDICQRGTSLTIQCQVDSQVTMMFWYRQQPGQSLTLIATANQGSEATYESGFVIDKFPISRPNLTFSTLTVSNMSPEDSSIYLCSVGQAEAFFGQGTRLTVV.

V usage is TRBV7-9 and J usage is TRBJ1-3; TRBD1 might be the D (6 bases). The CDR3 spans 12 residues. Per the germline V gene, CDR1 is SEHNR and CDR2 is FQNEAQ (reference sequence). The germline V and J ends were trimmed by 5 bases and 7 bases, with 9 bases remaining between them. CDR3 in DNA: TGTGCCAGCAGCAGGGGGACTAACACCATATATTTT. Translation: CASSRGTNTIYF.

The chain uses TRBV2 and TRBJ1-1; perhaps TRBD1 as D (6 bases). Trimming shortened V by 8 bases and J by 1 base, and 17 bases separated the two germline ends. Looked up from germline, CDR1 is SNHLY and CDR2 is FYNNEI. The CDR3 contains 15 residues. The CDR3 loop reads CASLQGRIGNTEAFF. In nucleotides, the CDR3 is TGTGCCAGCCTACAGGGAAGAATTGGGAACACTGAAGCTTTCTTT.

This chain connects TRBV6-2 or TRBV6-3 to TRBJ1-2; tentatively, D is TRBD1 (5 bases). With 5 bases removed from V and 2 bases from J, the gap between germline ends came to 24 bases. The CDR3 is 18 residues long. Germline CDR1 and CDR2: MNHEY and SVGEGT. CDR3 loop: CASSLALDSNSRNYGYTF. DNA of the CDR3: TGTGCCAGCAGTCTAGCTCTAGACAGCAACTCACGAAACTATGGCTACACCTTC.

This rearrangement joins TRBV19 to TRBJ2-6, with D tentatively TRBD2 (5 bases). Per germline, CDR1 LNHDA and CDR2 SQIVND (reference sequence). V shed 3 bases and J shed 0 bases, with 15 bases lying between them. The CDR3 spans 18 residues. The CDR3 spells CASSILPGTSSGANVLTF. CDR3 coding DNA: TGTGCCAGTAGTATTTTGCCAGGAACTAGCTCTGGGGCCAACGTCCTGACTTTC.

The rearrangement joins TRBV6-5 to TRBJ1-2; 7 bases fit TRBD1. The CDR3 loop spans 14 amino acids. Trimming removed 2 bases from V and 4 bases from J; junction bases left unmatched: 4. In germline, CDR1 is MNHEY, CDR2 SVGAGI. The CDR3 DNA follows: TGTGCCAGCAGTTACGGTCAGGGGGGCTATGGCTACACCTTC. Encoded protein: CASSYGQGGYGYTF.

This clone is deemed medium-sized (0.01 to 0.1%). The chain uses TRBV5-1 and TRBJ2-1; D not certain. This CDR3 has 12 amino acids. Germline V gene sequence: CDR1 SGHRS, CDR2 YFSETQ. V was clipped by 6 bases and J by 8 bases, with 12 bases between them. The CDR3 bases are TGCGCCAGCAACGTGGGTGACTATGAGCAGTTCTTC. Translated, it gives CASNVGDYEQFF.

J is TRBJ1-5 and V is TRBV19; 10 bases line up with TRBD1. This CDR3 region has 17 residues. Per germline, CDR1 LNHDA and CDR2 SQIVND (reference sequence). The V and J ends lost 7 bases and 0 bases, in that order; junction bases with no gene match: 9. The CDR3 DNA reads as TGTGCCAGTACTGGCCGGGACAGGGGTTATAGCAATCAGCCCCAGCATTTT. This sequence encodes CASTGRDRGYSNQPQHF.

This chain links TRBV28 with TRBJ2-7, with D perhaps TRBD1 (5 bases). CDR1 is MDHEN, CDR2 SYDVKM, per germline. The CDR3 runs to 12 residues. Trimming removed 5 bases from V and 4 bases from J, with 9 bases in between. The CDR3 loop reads CASSPAGYEQYF. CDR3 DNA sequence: TGTGCCAGCAGTCCCGCAGGGTACGAGCAGTACTTC.

This CDR3 is CASSTNRNTEAFF. DNA for the CDR3: TGTGCCAGTAGTACAAACAGGAACACTGAAGCTTTCTTT. J is TRBJ1-1 and V is TRBV19, with D hard to call. CDR1 is LNHDA, CDR2 SQIVND, per germline (reference sequence). The CDR3 loop spans 13 amino acids. Between the trimmed V and J ends, which lost 4 bases and 1 base, there was a span of 7 bases.

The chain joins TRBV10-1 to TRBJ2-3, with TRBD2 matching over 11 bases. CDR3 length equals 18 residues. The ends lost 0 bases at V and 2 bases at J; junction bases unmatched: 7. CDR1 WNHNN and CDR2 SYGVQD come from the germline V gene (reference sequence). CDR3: CASSESPGLAADTDTQYF. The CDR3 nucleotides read TGCGCCAGCAGTGAGTCGCCGGGACTAGCGGCGGACACAGATACGCAGTATTTT.

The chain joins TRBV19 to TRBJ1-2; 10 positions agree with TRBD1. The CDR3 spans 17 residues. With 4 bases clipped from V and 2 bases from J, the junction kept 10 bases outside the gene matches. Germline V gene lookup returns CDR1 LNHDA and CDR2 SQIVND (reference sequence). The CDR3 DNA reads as TGTGCCAGTAGTAGGCGGACAGGGGGACCGCTCAACTATGGCTACACCTTC. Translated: CASSRRTGGPLNYGYTF.

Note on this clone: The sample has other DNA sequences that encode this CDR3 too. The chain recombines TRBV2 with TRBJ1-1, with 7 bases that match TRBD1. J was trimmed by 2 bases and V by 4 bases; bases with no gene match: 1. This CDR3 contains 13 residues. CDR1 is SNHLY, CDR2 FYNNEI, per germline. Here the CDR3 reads CASSGQGNTEAFF. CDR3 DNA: TGTGCCAGCAGTGGACAGGGAAACACTGAAGCTTTCTTT.

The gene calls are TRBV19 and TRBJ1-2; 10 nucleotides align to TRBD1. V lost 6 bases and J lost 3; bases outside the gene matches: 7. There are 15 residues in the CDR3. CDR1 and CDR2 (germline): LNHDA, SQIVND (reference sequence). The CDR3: CASRTQGTGDYGYTF. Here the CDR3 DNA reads TGTGCCAGTAGGACTCAAGGGACAGGGGACTATGGCTACACCTTC.

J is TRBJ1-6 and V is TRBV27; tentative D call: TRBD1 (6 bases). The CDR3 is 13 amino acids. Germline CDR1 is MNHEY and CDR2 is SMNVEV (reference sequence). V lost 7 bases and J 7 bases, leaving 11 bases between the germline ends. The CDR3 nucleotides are TGTGCCAGCAAACAGGGAGGGAATTCACCCCTCCACTTT. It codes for CASKQGGNSPLHF.

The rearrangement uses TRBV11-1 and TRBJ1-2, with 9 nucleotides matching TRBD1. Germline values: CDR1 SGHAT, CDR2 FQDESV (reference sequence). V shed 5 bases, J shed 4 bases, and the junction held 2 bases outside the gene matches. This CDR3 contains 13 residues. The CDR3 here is CASSTGGGYGYTF. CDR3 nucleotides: TGTGCCAGCAGCACAGGGGGCGGCTATGGCTACACCTTC.